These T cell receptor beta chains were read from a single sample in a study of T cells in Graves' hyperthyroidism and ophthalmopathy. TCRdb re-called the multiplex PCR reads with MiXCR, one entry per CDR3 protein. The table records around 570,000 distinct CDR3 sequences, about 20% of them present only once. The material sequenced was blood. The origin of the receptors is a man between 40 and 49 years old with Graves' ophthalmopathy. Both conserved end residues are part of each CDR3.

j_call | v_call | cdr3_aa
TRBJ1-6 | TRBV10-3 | CAISARGGGNSPLHF
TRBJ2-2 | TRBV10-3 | CATTDGVNTGELFF
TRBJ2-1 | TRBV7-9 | CASSGGGEQFF
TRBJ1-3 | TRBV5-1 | CASTGLGNTIYF
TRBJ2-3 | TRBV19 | CASSPRDRATQYF
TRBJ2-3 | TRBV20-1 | CSARALADATDTQYF
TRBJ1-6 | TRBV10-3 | CAISPTGGNSPLHF
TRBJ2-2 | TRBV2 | CASSEAVLELFF
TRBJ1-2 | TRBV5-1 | CASSLIREDNFYGYTF
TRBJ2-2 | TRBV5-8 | CASSFPPSQAGTGELFF
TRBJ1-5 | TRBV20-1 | CSASSNSPNQPQHF
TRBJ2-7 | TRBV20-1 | CSATGQLNYEQYF
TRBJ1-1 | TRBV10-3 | CAISEGDRGDTEAFF
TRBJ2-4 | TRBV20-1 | CSASTGTGEAKNIQYF
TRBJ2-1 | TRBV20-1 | CSAGRDRGLHEQFF
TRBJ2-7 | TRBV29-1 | CSVAPSGTYEQYF